Below are 17 T cell receptor beta chains sequenced from a single sample in a study of cytomegalovirus exposure and HLA in healthy donors. The PCR ran on 60 Vbeta and 13 Jbeta primers. Clones were read by immunoSEQ multiplex PCR, and TCRdb kept only the in-frame ones, dropping some. The sample has 100,000 or so clones; around 80% are singletons. The sample comprised PBMCs. The receptors were sampled from a man between 25 and 39 years old in good health and CMV-seropositive.

The rearrangement links TRBV10-3 to TRBJ2-1; 8 nucleotides align to TRBD1. The length of the CDR3 is 15 residues. Trimming at V came to 3 bases and at J to 7 bases, leaving 8 bases not matched to a gene. Germline values: CDR1 ENHRY, CDR2 SYGVKD. The CDR3 loop reads CAISELDRVRNEQFF. The CDR3, as DNA: TGTGCCATCAGTGAATTGGACAGGGTTAGGAATGAGCAGTTCTTC.

The chain employs TRBV7-9 and TRBJ1-4; no clear D. The CDR3 totals 13 residues. CDR1 is SEHNR and CDR2 is FQNEAQ in the germline V gene (reference sequence). The V end lost 5 bases, the J end lost 3 bases, and 7 bases lay between the germline ends. CDR3 nucleotides: TGTGCCAGCAGCCCGCCGGCTAATGAAAAACTGTTTTTT. Translation gives CASSPPANEKLFF.

This clone came up a few times. The V gene is TRBV5-8, the J gene TRBJ2-7; 7 nucleotides align to TRBD2. Germline loops: CDR1 SGHTS, CDR2 YDEGEE. The CDR3 length is 12 residues. The ends lost 4 bases at V and 4 bases at J; junction bases unmatched: 2. CDR3 DNA: TGTGCCAGCAGCCTCGGGAGGTACGAGCAGTACTTC. Amino acid sequence: CASSLGRYEQYF. The variable domain in full, with the rest retrieved from reference TRBV5-8 and TRBJ2-7, is EAGVTQSPTHLIKTRGQQATLRCSPISGHTSVYWYQQALGLGLQFLLWYDEGEERNRGNFPPRFSGRQFPNYSSELNVNALELEDSALYLCASSLGRYEQYFGPGTRLTVT.

The chain couples TRBV19 to TRBJ1-5; 7 bases line up with TRBD1. With V trimmed by 8 bases and J by 5 bases, 15 bases remained unmatched. Germline lookup yields CDR1 LNHDA and CDR2 SQIVND (reference sequence). The CDR3 consists of 16 residues. The CDR3 reads CASQDATGRPDQPQHF. As DNA, the CDR3 is TGTGCCAGTCAAGACGCGACAGGGCGCCCGGATCAGCCCCAGCATTTT.

The chain joins TRBV27 to TRBJ1-6, with a possible D match to TRBD1 (5 bases). Germline V CDR1 and CDR2: MNHEY, SMNVEV (reference sequence). V lost 2 bases to trimming and J lost 6 bases, with 8 bases between them. CDR3 length: 14 residues. The chain's CDR3 is CASSLRGGNSPLHF. The CDR3 bases are TGTGCCAGCAGTTTAAGGGGCGGTAATTCACCCCTCCACTTT.

This clone is judged medium-sized. The DNA for the CDR3 is TGTGCCAGCACCCCAGGCAGGGGTCATCGGACCCAGCATTTT. It specifies CASTPGRGHRTQHF. The chain links TRBV5-6 to TRBJ1-5; D may be TRBD1 (6 bases). This CDR3 contains 14 residues. The V gene lost 6 bases and the J gene lost 11 bases, with 21 bases spanning the gap. Germline V gene lookup returns CDR1 SGHDT and CDR2 YYEEEE.

The chain has TRBV7-8 and TRBJ2-3; 8 nucleotides line up with TRBD2. V was clipped by 4 bases and J by 11 bases; unmatched bases: 8. CDR3 length: 13 residues. The V gene's germline CDR1 is SGHVS and CDR2 FQNEAQ. The CDR3 reads CASSSEAGVRQYF. The DNA of the CDR3 is TGTGCCAGCAGCTCCGAAGCGGGGGTAAGGCAGTATTTT.

This rearrangement joins TRBV10-1 to TRBJ2-1; possible D gene TRBD1, 5 bases. This CDR3 contains 13 residues. Trimming shortened V by 3 bases and J by 6 bases, and 9 bases separated the two germline ends. From germline, CDR1 is WNHNN and CDR2 SYGVQD (reference sequence). CDR3 sequence reads: CASSEAGLNEQFF. As DNA, the CDR3 is TGCGCCAGCAGTGAAGCAGGGCTCAATGAGCAGTTCTTC.

The chain couples TRBV28 to TRBJ1-5; D might be TRBD1 (5 bases). In germline, CDR1 is MDHEN, CDR2 SYDVKM. This CDR3 region has 17 residues. Trimming removed 4 bases from V and 6 bases from J, with 22 bases in between. The CDR3 spells CASSSQGGASLSQPQHF. Here the CDR3 DNA reads TGTGCCAGCAGTTCCCAGGGAGGGGCCTCGTTGAGTCAGCCCCAGCATTTT.

This clone was found once. The chain links TRBV7-9 to TRBJ2-7, with 12 bases identical to TRBD2. The germline V gene has CDR1 SEHNR and CDR2 FQNEAQ (reference sequence). The CDR3 is 16 residues long. Unmatched junction bases numbered 3, after V lost 2 bases and J lost 1 base. Written as DNA, the CDR3 is TGTGCCAGCAGCTTAACTAGCGGGGGGCCATCCTACGAGCAGTACTTC. Translating it yields CASSLTSGGPSYEQYF.

This clone came up once. The chain has TRBV28 and TRBJ1-2; no clear D. With 7 bases removed from V and 4 bases from J, the gap between germline ends came to 13 bases. Germline V gives CDR1 MDHEN, CDR2 SYDVKM. The length of the CDR3 is 13 residues. CDR3 sequence reads: CASTPHRAYGYTF. The CDR3 DNA reads as TGTGCCAGCACCCCCCACCGAGCCTATGGCTACACCTTC.

This clone was seen a few times. The chain joins TRBV19 to TRBJ1-5; maybe TRBD1 (6 bases). The V gene lost 8 bases and the J gene lost 5 bases, with 19 bases spanning the gap. CDR3 length: 15 amino acids. From germline, CDR1 is LNHDA and CDR2 SQIVND (reference sequence). The CDR3 reads CASQPWGGAHQPQHF. The CDR3 DNA sequence: TGTGCCAGTCAACCCTGGGGGGGGGCACATCAGCCCCAGCATTTT.

This chain uses TRBV2 with TRBJ1-6, with TRBD1 matching 9 bases. This CDR3 contains 14 residues. Trimming removed 6 bases from V and 9 bases from J; junction bases left unmatched: 6. Germline lookup yields CDR1 SNHLY and CDR2 FYNNEI. The CDR3 loop reads CASSPGTGSSPLHF. CDR3 nucleotides: TGTGCCAGCAGCCCCGGGACAGGGTCTTCACCCCTCCACTTT.

The CDR3 loop is CASSIYSGYEQYF. CDR3 DNA: TGTGCCAGTAGTATATATAGCGGGTACGAGCAGTACTTC. The chain has TRBV19 and TRBJ2-7; TRBD2 matches 7 bases. The CDR3 is 13 amino acids. The junction had 2 bases not matched to a gene; V was cut back by 2 bases and J by 4 bases. Looked up from germline, CDR1 is LNHDA and CDR2 is SQIVND (reference sequence).

The chain joins TRBV9 to TRBJ2-6, with D possibly TRBD2 on 5 matching bases. CDR1 and CDR2 (germline): SGDLS, YYNGEE. This CDR3 is 14 amino acids long. V was clipped by 3 bases and J by 6 bases, with 10 bases between them. CDR3 in amino acids: CASSALGEANVLTF. CDR3 in DNA: TGTGCCAGCAGCGCGCTCGGGGAGGCCAACGTCCTGACTTTC.

The rearrangement joins TRBV27 to TRBJ1-2; a weak D match, TRBD1 (6 bases). The CDR3 is 18 amino acids. Trimming took 4 bases from V and 0 from J, leaving 21 bases between them. Germline CDR1 and CDR2: MNHEY and SMNVEV (reference sequence). The DNA of the CDR3 is TGTGCCAGCAGTTCTCGGAGGCCTGACAGGCATACTAACTATGGCTACACCTTC. Protein product: CASSSRRPDRHTNYGYTF.

The genes are TRBV5-4 and TRBJ2-3, with D possibly matching TRBD1 (7 bases). Looked up from germline, CDR1 is SGHNT and CDR2 is YYREEE (reference sequence). The CDR3 spans 18 residues. V lost 5 bases and J 2 bases, leaving 24 bases between the germline ends. CDR3 DNA sequence: TGTGCCAGCAGACGTGTGGCGGGACAGCACTCAACCACAGATACGCAGTATTTT. Its translation: CASRRVAGQHSTTDTQYF.